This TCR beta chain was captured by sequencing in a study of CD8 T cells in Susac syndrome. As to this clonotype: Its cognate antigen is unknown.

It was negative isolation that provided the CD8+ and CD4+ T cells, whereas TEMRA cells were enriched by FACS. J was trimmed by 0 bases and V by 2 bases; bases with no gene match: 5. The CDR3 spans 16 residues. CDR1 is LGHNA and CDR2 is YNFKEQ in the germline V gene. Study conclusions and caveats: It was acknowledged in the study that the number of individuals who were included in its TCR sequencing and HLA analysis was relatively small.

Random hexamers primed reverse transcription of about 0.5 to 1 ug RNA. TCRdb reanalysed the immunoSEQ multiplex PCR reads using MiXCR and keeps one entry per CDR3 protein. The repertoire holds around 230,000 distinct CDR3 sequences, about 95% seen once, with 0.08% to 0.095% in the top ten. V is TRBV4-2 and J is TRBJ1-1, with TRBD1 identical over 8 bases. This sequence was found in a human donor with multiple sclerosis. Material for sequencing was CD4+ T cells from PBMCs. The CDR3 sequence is CASSQSRTGMNTEAFF. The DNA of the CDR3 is TGTGCCAGCAGCCAATCCCGGACAGGGATGAACACTGAAGCTTTCTTT.